This T cell receptor (beta chain) was identified during a study of naive and memory T cell subsets. Study-wide results and limits: Delayed type IV hypersensitivity infiltration was taken to explain higher tuberculin-site TCR counts.

Germline trimming cut 8 bases from V and 2 bases from J; bases unmatched to any gene: 5. The CDR3 spans 14 residues. Ligated cDNA underwent four rounds of PCR with nested alpha and beta constant region primers and SP2. TCRdb fed the UMI-ligation and nested PCR reads into MiXCR, producing one record per CDR3 protein. Among about 30,000 distinct CDR3 sequences listed, about 6.7% were seen once. Treatment in this sample: skin biopsy from PPD injection site in Mantoux-positive individual. The library had UMIs added by 3' ligation of an oligonucleotide to TCR cDNA. Tuberculin skin test biopsies were taken where PPD was injected in Mantoux-positive people. This clonotype was seen more than once but under ten times. Its matching antigen is unknown.

This specimen was skin, taken from a tuberculin skin test site. The chain couples TRBV12-3 or TRBV12-4 to TRBJ2-3; TRBD2 matches 9 bases. The TCR originated in an adult in good health. The CDR3 DNA sequence: TGTGCCAGCCGCGCGGGGGGGCCCACAGATACGCAGTATTTT. Amino acids: CASRAGGPTDTQYF.